This TCR beta chain was captured by sequencing in a study of shared clonotypes between healthy human individuals. Findings and limits, study-wide: Relative to clonotypes present in all four donors, those not shared had lower generation probabilities. Large sequencing depth failed to make sorted-subset sequencing complete, rarefaction showed. Memory subsets generally showed lower estimated richness than naive subsets. Of the naive CD4 clonotypes, roughly 5% were shared across a few donors.

V trimming: 6 bases; J trimming: 5 bases; junction bases outside the gene matches: 14. The CDR3 sequence is 16 residues long. CDR1 and CDR2 from the germline V gene are SNHLY and FYNNEI. Sequencing used immunoSEQ multiplex PCR; TCRdb keeps in-frame clones, though not all of them. Of under 550,000 clones listed, about 96% are singletons. About this clone itself: Antigen specificity is unknown.

This TCR was recovered from a young woman in good health. The sample was naive CD4+ T cells sorted from blood. Sample subset: CD45RA+ positively selected. V gene TRBV2 combines with J gene TRBJ1-2, with 8 nucleotides matching TRBD1. CDR3 nucleotide sequence: TGTGCCAGCAGCCCGGCAGGGGGCCTCCTGGGGTATGGCTACACCTTC. Its translation is CASSPAGGLLGYGYTF.